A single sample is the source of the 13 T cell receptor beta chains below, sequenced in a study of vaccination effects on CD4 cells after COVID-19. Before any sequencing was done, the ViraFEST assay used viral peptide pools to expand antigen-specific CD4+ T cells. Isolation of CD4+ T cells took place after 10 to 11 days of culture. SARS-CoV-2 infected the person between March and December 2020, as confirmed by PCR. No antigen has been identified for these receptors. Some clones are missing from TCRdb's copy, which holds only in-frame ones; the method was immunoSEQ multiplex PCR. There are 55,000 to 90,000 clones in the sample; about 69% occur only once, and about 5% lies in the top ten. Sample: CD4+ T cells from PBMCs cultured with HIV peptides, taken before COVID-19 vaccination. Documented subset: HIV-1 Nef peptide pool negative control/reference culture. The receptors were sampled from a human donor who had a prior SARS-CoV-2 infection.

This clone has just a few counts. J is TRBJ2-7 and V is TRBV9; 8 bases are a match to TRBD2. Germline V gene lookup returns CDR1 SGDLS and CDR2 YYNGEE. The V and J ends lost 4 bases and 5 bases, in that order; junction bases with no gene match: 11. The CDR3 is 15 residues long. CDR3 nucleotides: TGTGCCAGCAGCAAGCATAGTAGCGGGGACAACGAGCAGTACTTC. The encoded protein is CASSKHSSGDNEQYF.

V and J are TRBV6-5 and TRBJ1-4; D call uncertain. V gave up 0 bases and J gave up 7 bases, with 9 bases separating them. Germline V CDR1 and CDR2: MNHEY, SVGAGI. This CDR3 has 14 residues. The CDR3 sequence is CASSYSIFSEKLFF. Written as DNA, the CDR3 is TGTGCCAGCAGTTACTCGATCTTTAGTGAAAAACTGTTTTTT.

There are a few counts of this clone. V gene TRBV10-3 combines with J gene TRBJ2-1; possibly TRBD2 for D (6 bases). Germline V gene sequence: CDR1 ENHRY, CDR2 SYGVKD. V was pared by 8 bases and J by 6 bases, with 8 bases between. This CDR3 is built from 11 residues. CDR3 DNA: TGTGCCATCGGGGGAGGCAATGAGCAGTTCTTC. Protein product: CAIGGGNEQFF.

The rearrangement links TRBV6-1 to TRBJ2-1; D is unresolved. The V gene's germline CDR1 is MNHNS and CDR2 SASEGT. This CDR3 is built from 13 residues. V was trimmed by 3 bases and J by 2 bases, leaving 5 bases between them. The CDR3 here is CASSELTYNEQFF. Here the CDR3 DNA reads TGTGCCAGCAGTGAGTTGACCTACAATGAGCAGTTCTTC.

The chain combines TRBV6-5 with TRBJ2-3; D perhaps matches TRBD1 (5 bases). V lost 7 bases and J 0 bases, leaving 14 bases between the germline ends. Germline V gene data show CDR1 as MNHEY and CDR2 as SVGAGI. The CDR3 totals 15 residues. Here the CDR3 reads CASTGHVGSTDTQYF. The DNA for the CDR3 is TGTGCCAGCACCGGACATGTGGGCAGCACAGATACGCAGTATTTT.

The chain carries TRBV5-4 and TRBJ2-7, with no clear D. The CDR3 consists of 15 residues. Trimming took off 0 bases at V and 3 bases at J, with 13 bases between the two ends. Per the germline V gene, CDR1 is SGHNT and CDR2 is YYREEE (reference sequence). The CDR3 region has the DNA TGTGCCAGCAGCTTGGGAGAACACGAAGTCTACGAGCAGTACTTC. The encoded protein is CASSLGEHEVYEQYF.

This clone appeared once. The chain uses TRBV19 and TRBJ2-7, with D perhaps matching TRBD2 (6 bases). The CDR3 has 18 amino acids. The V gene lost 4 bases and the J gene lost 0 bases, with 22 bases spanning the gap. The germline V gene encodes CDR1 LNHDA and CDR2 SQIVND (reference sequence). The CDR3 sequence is CASSRRLIRDGSSYEQYF. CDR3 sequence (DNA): TGTGCCAGTAGTAGAAGACTGATCCGGGACGGGAGCTCCTACGAGCAGTACTTC.

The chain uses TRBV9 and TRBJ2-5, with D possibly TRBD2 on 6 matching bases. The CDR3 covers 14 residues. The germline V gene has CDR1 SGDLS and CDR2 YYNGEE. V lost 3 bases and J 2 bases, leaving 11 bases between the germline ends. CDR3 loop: CASSALGSQETQYF. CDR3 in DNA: TGTGCCAGCAGCGCCCTCGGGAGTCAAGAGACCCAGTACTTC.

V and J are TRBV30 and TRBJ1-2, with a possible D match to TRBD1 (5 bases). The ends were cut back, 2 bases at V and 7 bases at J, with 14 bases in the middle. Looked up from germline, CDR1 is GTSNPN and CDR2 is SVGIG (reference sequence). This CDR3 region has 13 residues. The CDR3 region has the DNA TGTGCCTGGAGTAATCCCGGGGGGAGTGGCTACACCTTC. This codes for CAWSNPGGSGYTF. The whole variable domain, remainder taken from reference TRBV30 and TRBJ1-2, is SQTIHQWPATLVQPVGSPLSLECTVEGTSNPNLYWYRQAAGRGLQLLFYSVGIGQISSEVPQNLSASRPQDRQFILSSKKLLLSDSGFYLCAWSNPGGSGYTFGSGTRLTVV.

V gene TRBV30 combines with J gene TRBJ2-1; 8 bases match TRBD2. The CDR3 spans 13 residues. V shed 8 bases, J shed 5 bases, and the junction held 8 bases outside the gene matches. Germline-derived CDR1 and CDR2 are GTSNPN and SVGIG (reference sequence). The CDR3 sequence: CAATSVPNNEQFF. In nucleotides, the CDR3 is TGTGCCGCGACTAGCGTCCCTAACAATGAGCAGTTCTTC.

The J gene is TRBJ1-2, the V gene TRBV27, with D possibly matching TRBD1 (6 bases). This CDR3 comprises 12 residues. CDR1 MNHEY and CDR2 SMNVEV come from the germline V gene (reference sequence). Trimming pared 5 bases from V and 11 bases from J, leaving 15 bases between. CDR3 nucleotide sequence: TGTGCCAGCAGTAGAACAGGGTTTATTTACACCTTC. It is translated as CASSRTGFIYTF.

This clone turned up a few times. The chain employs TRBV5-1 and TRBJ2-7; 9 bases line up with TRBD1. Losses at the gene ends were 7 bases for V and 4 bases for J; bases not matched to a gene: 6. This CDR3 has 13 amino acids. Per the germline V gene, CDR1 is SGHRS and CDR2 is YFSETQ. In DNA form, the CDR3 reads TGCGCCAGCTCCTGGACAGGGGAGTACGAGCAGTACTTC. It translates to CASSWTGEYEQYF.

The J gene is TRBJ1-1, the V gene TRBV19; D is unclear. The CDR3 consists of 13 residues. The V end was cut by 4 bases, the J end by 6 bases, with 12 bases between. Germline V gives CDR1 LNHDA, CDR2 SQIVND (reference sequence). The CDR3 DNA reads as TGTGCCAGTAGTAACCGACTTCTATCTGAAGCTTTCTTT. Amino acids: CASSNRLLSEAFF.